This T cell receptor beta chain was retrieved from a study of T-cell memory formation after mild COVID-19. Background on the study: The study found TCR clusters largely donor specific. The study, taken as a whole, reports: Contracting CD4+ clones were located mainly in CM and EM, and CD8+ clones in EMRA. Prior to infection, memory already included some responding clones, suggesting cross-reactive memory joined. Clonal second-wave expansions that peaked on day 37 had unconfirmed SARS-CoV-2 specificity.

CDR3 size: 14 residues. V lost 4 bases and J lost 11, with 20 bases in between. TCRdb independently ran MiXCR on the 5' RACE reads; one entry per CDR3 protein. The table lists under 600,000 distinct CDR3 sequences, less than 25% of them singletons. This clonotype was detected only a few times. The antigen remains unidentified. Source material: PBMCs or a T cell subset sorted from them (not recorded which). The chain recombines TRBV12-3 or TRBV12-4 with TRBJ1-1; tentatively, D is TRBD1 (6 bases). The source is an adult woman who had mild COVID-19 (a few samples of this study predate the infection). Cell type and time point are not known. This chain's CDR3 is CASSSEGGQTRAFF. DNA of the CDR3: TGTGCCAGCAGTTCCGAGGGGGGACAAACCCGGGCTTTCTTT.